Described below is a single T cell receptor beta chain sequence and its context. The method was immunoSEQ multiplex PCR; TCRdb's version includes in-frame clones alone and lacks a portion of them. The sample holds 250,000 to 350,000 clones, approximately 86% seen once. A Seattle source enrolled patients during active infection and followed them longitudinally. These data belong to a study of blood T cell repertoires in COVID-19. This receptor was identified in a woman aged 70-85 years with COVID-19, enrolled during active disease. Specimen: peripheral blood.

CDR3 amino acids: CASSPTGSGTGELFF. DNA for the CDR3: TGTGCCAGCAGTCCGACAGGGTCGGGCACCGGGGAGCTGTTTTTT. This chain uses TRBV6-5 with TRBJ2-2; 7 bases line up with TRBD1. V lost 5 bases and J lost 4; bases outside the gene matches: 7. CDR1 is MNHEY, CDR2 SVGAGI, per germline. The length of the CDR3 is 15 residues.